The clone carrying this TCR beta chain was seen a handful of times. Its cognate antigen is unknown. The CDR3 length is 18 residues. J was trimmed by 0 bases and V by 7 bases; bases with no gene match: 14. Germline CDR1 is SGHKS and CDR2 is YYEKEE (reference sequence). These data are taken from a study of naive and memory T cell subsets. Cells stained for CD3, CD4, CD8, CD45RA and CD27 were sorted into four subsets. Regarding the study as a whole: Over 95% of naive TCR sequences appeared only once after error correction, unlike memory subsets. Clonotypes here are unpaired alpha or beta chain sequences.

The beta constant-region primer was an equimolar mix of two oligonucleotides covering TRBC1 and TRBC2. TCRdb passed the UMI-ligation and nested PCR reads through MiXCR, listing each CDR3 protein once. The data contain 84,000 or so distinct CDR3 sequences, more than 6.5% of them seen just once; the ten biggest clones take up about 1.6%. Sequencing was carried out using central memory CD4+ T cells from blood. The chain links TRBV5-5 to TRBJ2-2, with 8 bases fitting TRBD1. The clonotype was recovered from a human donor in good health. This CDR3 reads CASAPASQGAANTGELFF. As DNA, the CDR3 is TGTGCCAGCGCTCCGGCATCCCAGGGGGCCGCGAACACCGGGGAGCTGTTTTTT.